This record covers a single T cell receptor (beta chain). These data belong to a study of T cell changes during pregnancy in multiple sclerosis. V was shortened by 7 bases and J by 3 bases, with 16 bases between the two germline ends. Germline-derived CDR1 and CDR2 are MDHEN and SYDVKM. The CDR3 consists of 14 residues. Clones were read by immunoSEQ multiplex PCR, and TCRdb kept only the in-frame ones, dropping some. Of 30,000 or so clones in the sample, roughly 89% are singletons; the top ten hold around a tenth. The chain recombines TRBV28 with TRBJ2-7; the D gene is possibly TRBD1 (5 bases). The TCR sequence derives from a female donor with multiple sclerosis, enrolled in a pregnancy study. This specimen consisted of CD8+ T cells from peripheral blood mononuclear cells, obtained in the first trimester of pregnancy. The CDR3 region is CASKSSRVDYEQYF. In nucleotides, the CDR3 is TGTGCCAGCAAGTCATCCAGGGTTGACTACGAGCAGTACTTC.